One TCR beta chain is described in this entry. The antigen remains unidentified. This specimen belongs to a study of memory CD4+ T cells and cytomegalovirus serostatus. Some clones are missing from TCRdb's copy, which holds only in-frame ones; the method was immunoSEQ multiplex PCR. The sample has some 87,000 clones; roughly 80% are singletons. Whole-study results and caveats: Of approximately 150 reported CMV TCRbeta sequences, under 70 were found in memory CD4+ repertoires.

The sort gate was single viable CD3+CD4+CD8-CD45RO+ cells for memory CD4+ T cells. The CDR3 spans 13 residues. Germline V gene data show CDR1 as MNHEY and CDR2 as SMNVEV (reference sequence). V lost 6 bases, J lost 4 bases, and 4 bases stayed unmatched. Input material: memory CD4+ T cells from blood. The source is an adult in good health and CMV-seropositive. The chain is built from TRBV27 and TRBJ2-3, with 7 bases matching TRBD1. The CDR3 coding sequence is TGTGCCAGCAGCCGGGACAGTCCAGATACGCAGTATTTT. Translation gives CASSRDSPDTQYF.